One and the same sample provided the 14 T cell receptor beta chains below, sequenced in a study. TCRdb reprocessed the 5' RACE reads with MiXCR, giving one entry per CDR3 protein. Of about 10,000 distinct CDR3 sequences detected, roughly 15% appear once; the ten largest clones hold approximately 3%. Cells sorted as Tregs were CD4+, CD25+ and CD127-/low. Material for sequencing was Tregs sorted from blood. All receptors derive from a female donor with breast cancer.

The CDR3 nucleotides are TGTGCCAGCAGCGGGCCCTCGAACACTGAAGCTTTCTTT. This encodes CASSGPSNTEAFF. V usage is TRBV7-2 and J usage is TRBJ1-1; D is unresolved. Trimming removed 5 bases from V and 1 base from J, with 8 bases in between. This CDR3 comprises 13 residues. Germline CDR1 and CDR2: SGHTA and FQGNSA.

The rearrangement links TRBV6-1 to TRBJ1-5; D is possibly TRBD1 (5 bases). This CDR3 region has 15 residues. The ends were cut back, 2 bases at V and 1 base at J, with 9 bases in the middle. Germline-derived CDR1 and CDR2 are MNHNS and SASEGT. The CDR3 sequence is CASSEMGQSNQPQHF. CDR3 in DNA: TGTGCCAGCAGTGAAATGGGGCAGAGCAATCAGCCCCAGCATTTT.

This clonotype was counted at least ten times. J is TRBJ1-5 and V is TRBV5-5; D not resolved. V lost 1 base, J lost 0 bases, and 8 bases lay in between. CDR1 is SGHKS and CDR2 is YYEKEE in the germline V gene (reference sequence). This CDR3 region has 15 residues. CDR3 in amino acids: CASSLIGHSNQPQHF. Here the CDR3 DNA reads TGTGCCAGCAGCTTGATAGGGCATAGCAATCAGCCCCAGCATTTT.

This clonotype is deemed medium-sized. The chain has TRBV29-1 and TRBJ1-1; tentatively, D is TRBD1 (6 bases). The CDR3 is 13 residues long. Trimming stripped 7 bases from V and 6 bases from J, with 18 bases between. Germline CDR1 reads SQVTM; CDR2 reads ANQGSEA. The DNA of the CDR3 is TGCAGCGGCTCCAGGGGAGAAGGGGCTGAAGCTTTCTTT. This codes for CSGSRGEGAEAFF. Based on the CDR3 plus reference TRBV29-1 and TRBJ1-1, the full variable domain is SAVISQKPSRDICQRGTSLTIQCQVDSQVTMMFWYRQQPGQSLTLIATANQGSEATYESGFVIDKFPISRPNLTFSTLTVSNMSPEDSSIYLCSGSRGEGAEAFFGQGTRLTVV.

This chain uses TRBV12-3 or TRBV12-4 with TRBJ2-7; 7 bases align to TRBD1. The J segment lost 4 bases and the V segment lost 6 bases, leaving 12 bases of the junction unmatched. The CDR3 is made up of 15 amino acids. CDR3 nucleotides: TGTGCCAGCAGAAAAACCGGGACAGATTCTTACGAGCAGTACTTC. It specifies CASRKTGTDSYEQYF.

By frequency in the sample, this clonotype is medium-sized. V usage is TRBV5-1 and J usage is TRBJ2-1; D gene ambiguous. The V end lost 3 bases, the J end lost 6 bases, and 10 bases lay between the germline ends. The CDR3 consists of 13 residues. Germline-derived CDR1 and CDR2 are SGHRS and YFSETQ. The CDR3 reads CASSSRSPNEQFF. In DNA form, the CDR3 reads TGCGCCAGCAGCTCCCGGTCCCCCAATGAGCAGTTCTTC.

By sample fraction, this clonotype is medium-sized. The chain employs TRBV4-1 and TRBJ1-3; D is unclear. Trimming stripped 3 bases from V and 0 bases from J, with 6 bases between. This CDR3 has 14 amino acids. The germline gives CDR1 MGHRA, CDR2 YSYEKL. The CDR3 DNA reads TGCGCCAGCAGCCACAGAGTCTCTGGAAACACCATATATTTT. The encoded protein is CASSHRVSGNTIYF.

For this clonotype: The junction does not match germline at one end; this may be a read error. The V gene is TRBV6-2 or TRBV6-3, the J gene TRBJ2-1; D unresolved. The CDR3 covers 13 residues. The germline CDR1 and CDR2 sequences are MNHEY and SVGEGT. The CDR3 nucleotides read TGTGCCTGCAGCCCCGAAGGGTACAATGAGCAGTTCTTC. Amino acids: CACSPEGYNEQFF.

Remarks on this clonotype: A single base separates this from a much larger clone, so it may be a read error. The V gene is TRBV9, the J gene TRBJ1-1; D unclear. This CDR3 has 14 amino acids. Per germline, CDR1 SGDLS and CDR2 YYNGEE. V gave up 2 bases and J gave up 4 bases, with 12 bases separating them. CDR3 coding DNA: TGTGCCAGCAGCGTTGAGGGTTATGGCACTGAAGCTTTCTTT. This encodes CASSVEGYGTEAFF.

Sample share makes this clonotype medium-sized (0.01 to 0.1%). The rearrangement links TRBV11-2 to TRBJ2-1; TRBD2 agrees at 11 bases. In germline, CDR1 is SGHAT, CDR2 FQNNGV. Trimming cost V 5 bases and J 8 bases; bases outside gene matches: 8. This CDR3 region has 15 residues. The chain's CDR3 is CASSLRLAGKDEQFF. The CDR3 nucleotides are TGTGCCAGCAGCCTTAGACTAGCGGGGAAGGATGAGCAGTTCTTC. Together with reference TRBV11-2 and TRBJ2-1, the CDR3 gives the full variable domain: EAGVAQSPRYKIIEKRQSVAFWCNPISGHATLYWYQQILGQGPKLLIQFQNNGVVDDSQLPKDRFSAERLKGVDSTLKIQPAKLEDSAVYLCASSLRLAGKDEQFFGPGTRLTVL.

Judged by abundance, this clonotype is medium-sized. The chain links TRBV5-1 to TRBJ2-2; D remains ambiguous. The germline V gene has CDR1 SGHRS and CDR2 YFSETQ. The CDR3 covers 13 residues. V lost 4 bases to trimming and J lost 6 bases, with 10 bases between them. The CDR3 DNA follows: TGCGCCAGCAGCCCAGACCTAGCCGGGGAGCTGTTTTTT. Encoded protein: CASSPDLAGELFF.

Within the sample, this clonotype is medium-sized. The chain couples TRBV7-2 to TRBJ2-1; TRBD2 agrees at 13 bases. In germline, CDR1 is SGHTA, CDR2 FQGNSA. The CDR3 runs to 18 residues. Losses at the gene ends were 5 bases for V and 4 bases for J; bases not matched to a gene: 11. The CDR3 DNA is TGTGCCAGCAGCACCCGAACCAGGACTAGCGGGAGTTACAATGAGCAGTTCTTC. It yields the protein CASSTRTRTSGSYNEQFF.

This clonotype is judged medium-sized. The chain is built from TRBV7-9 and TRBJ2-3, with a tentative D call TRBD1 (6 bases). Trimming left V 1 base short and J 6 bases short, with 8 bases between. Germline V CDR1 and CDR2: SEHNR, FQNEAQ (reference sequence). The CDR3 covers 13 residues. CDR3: CASSLDRDDTQYF. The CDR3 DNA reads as TGTGCCAGCAGCTTAGACAGGGACGATACGCAGTATTTT.

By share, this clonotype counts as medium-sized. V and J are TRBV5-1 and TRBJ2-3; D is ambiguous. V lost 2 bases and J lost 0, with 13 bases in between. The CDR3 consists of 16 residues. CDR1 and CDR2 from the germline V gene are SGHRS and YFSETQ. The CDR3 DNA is TGCGCCAGCAGCTTAGGTAGTACGTCTAGCACAGATACGCAGTATTTT. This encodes CASSLGSTSSTDTQYF.